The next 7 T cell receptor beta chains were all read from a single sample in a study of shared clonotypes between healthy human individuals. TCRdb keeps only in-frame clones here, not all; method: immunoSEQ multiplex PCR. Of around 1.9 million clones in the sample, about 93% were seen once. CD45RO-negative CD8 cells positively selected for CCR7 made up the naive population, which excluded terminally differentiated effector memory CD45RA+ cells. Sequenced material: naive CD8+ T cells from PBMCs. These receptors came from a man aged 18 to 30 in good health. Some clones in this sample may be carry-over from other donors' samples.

Here the CDR3 reads CASRPSDPYEQYF. CDR3 nucleotide sequence: TGTGCCAGCAGACCCAGTGACCCCTACGAGCAGTACTTC. The chain is built from TRBV14 and TRBJ2-7; D gene ambiguous. Germline loops: CDR1 SGHDN, CDR2 FVKESK. CDR3 length: 13 residues. V lost 6 bases and J 2 bases, leaving 11 bases between the germline ends.

The CDR3 region has the DNA TGTGCCAGCAGTGATGATCAGCCCCAGCATTTT. Protein product: CASSDDQPQHF. The J gene is TRBJ1-5, the V gene TRBV28, with D unresolved. The CDR3 is 11 residues long. CDR1 is MDHEN, CDR2 SYDVKM, per germline. Trimming took 5 bases from V and 5 from J, leaving 4 bases between them.

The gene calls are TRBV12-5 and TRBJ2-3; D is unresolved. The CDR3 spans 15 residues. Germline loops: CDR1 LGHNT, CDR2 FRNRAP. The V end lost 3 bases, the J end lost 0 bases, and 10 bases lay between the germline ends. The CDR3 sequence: CASGLGVTSTDTQYF. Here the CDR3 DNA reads TGTGCTAGTGGTTTAGGAGTGACTAGCACAGATACGCAGTATTTT.

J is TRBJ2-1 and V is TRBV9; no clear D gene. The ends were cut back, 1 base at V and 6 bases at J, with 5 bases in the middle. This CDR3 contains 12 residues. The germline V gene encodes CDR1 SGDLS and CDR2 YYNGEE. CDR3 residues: CASSVYLNEQFF. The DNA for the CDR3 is TGTGCCAGCAGCGTATATCTCAATGAGCAGTTCTTC.

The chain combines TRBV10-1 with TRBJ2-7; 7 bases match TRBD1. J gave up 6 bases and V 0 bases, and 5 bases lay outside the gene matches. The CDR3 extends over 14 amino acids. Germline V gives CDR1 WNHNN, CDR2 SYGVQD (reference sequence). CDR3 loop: CASSESSGGPEQYF. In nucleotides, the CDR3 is TGCGCCAGCAGTGAGTCGTCAGGGGGACCCGAGCAGTACTTC.

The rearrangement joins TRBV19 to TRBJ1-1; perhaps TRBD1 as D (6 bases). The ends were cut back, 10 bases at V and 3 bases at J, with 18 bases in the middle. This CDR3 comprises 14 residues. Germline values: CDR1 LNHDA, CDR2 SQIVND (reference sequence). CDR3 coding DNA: TGTGCCACCCGGACGGACAGTTTGCACACTGAAGCTTTCTTT. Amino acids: CATRTDSLHTEAFF.

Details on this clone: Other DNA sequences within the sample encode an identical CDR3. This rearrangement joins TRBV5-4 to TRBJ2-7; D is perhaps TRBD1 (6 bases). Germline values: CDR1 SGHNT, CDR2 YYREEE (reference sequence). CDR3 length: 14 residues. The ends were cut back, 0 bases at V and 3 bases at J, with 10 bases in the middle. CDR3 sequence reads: CASSLGQGNYEQYF. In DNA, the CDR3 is TGTGCCAGCAGCTTGGGTCAGGGGAACTACGAGCAGTACTTC.